The 21 T cell receptor beta chains listed next were all sequenced from one sample in a study of blood T cell repertoires in COVID-19. Measured with immunoSEQ multiplex PCR; TCRdb has only the in-frame clones, and not every one. The table includes approximately 470,000 clones, roughly 87% detected once. The sequenced sample consisted of PBMCs or T cells enriched from blood (not recorded which). Receptors were obtained from a woman between 18 and 29 years old who had recovered from COVID-19.

The chain joins TRBV7-3 to TRBJ1-1, with 9 positions matching TRBD1. Germline CDR1 is SGHTA and CDR2 is FQGTGA. The CDR3 is 13 residues long. With 2 bases clipped from V and 8 bases from J, the junction kept 3 bases outside the gene matches. The CDR3 sequence is CASSLSGQGEAFF. As DNA, the CDR3 is TGTGCCAGCAGCTTATCGGGACAGGGAGAAGCTTTCTTT.

This chain uses TRBV24-1 with TRBJ2-7, with 10 bases matching TRBD1. Germline CDR1 reads KGHDR; CDR2 reads SFDVKD. V shed 4 bases and J 5 bases; nucleotides not matched to a gene: 10. CDR3 length: 16 residues. CDR3 region: CATSEPPPGQGHEQYF. For the CDR3, the DNA is TGTGCCACCAGTGAGCCCCCCCCGGGACAGGGGCACGAGCAGTACTTC.

V is TRBV24-1 and J is TRBJ1-2; D is perhaps TRBD1 (5 bases). The germline V gene has CDR1 KGHDR and CDR2 SFDVKD. Trimming pared 9 bases from V and 6 bases from J, leaving 19 bases between. The CDR3 is made up of 14 amino acids. This CDR3 reads CATEGQGGVDGYTF. The CDR3 bases are TGTGCCACCGAAGGTCAGGGTGGAGTCGATGGCTACACCTTC.

This chain links TRBV6-5 with TRBJ2-7, with 10 bases lining up with TRBD1. Germline V CDR1 and CDR2: MNHEY, SVGAGI. The CDR3 consists of 15 residues. The V segment lost 5 bases and the J segment 2 bases; nucleotides outside the gene matches: 6. CDR3 amino acids: CASSLSGTGAYEQYF. CDR3 nucleotide sequence: TGTGCCAGCAGTCTTTCCGGGACAGGGGCCTACGAGCAGTACTTC.

The V and J genes are TRBV5-6 and TRBJ1-1; D gene unclear. The CDR3 consists of 17 residues. V gave up 3 bases and J gave up 0 bases, with 18 bases separating them. Germline V gene sequence: CDR1 SGHDT, CDR2 YYEEEE. Written as DNA, the CDR3 is TGTGCCAGCAGCTGGGGAGGGTTACGGGCGATGAACACTGAAGCTTTCTTT. Its protein product is CASSWGGLRAMNTEAFF.

This chain connects TRBV21-1 to TRBJ2-5; the table gives TRBD1 as D, unverified against the DNA. TRBV21-1 is reported as a pseudogene. This CDR3 is 11 amino acids long. CDR3 loop: CASSNRETQYF. CDR3 coding DNA: TGTGCCAGCAGCAACAGGGAGACCCAGTACTTC.

In its sample, this clone was seen a few times. The chain uses TRBV30 and TRBJ1-2; TRBD1 matches at 10 bases. V trimming: 2 bases; J trimming: 3 bases; junction bases outside the gene matches: 6. The CDR3 runs 15 residues. Germline CDR1 GTSNPN, CDR2 SVGIG (reference sequence). The CDR3 DNA is TGTGCCTGGAGTAAGGGGACAGGGGAGTACTATGGCTACACCTTC. Its protein product is CAWSKGTGEYYGYTF.

V is TRBV6-5 and J is TRBJ1-6, with TRBD1 matching 10 bases. The V segment lost 7 bases and the J segment 9 bases; nucleotides outside the gene matches: 9. CDR1 MNHEY and CDR2 SVGAGI come from the germline V gene. This CDR3 contains 15 residues. The chain's CDR3 is CASTKTGTGVSPLHF. CDR3 DNA: TGTGCCAGCACCAAAACCGGGACAGGGGTTTCACCCCTCCACTTT.

This sequence joins TRBV5-4 and TRBJ1-1; maybe TRBD1 (6 bases). In germline, CDR1 is SGHNT, CDR2 YYREEE (reference sequence). Trimming took off 2 bases at V and 8 bases at J, with 13 bases between the two ends. CDR3 length equals 13 residues. The CDR3 region is CASSLISGTEAFF. In DNA form, the CDR3 reads TGTGCCAGCAGCTTAATATCCGGGACAGAAGCTTTCTTT.

The chain carries TRBV28 and TRBJ1-1; 10 nucleotides line up with TRBD1. This CDR3 is 15 amino acids long. Losses at the gene ends were 5 bases for V and 4 bases for J; bases not matched to a gene: 7. Germline V CDR1 and CDR2: MDHEN, SYDVKM. CDR3 coding DNA: TGTGCCAGCAGTCCCGGGACAGGGGAAGGCACTGAAGCTTTCTTT. Residues: CASSPGTGEGTEAFF.

V is TRBV19 and J is TRBJ1-3, with 8 bases matching TRBD1. The CDR3 extends over 15 amino acids. Germline V gene data show CDR1 as LNHDA and CDR2 as SQIVND (reference sequence). The V and J ends lost 6 bases and 0 bases, in that order; junction bases with no gene match: 4. In DNA form, the CDR3 reads TGTGCCAGTAGCCCGGACAGGGTCTCTGGAAACACCATATATTTT. Encoded protein: CASSPDRVSGNTIYF.

This sequence joins TRBV19 and TRBJ1-2; 7 bases align to TRBD1. This CDR3 is 14 amino acids long. Germline V gives CDR1 LNHDA, CDR2 SQIVND (reference sequence). V lost 5 bases to trimming and J lost 5 bases; unmatched junction nucleotides: 8. The CDR3 reads CASSLGTAEYGYTF. The CDR3 nucleotides read TGTGCCAGTAGTCTCGGGACAGCAGAGTATGGCTACACCTTC.

This CDR3 is CASSEGRRGTEAFF. Here the CDR3 DNA reads TGCGCCAGCAGTGAAGGCCGACGGGGCACTGAAGCTTTCTTT. This chain connects TRBV10-1 to TRBJ1-1, with D hard to call. The germline V gene has CDR1 WNHNN and CDR2 SYGVQD (reference sequence). The CDR3 covers 14 residues. The V gene lost 3 bases and the J gene lost 4 bases, with 12 bases spanning the gap.

This clone was picked up a small number of times. The chain links TRBV7-8 to TRBJ1-4; 9 bases align to TRBD1. Germline V gene data show CDR1 as SGHVS and CDR2 as FQNEAQ. Trimming took 4 bases from V and 15 from J; bases not matched to a gene: 9. This CDR3 contains 13 residues. Written as DNA, the CDR3 is TGTGCCAGCAGCTCGTGGACAGGGGATAGGATGTTTTTT. Its protein is CASSSWTGDRMFF.

This chain uses TRBV2 with TRBJ2-7; 8 bases agree with TRBD2. This CDR3 contains 16 residues. Germline V lookup: CDR1 SNHLY, CDR2 FYNNEI. V lost 5 bases and J lost 2; bases outside the gene matches: 11. The CDR3 DNA reads as TGTGCCAGCAGTTTATCGGGGGTAGCGGGGACCTACGAGCAGTACTTC. It encodes CASSLSGVAGTYEQYF.

V gene TRBV29-1 combines with J gene TRBJ2-5, with D uncertain. The V end lost 1 base, the J end lost 5 bases, and 8 bases lay between the germline ends. Germline CDR1 is SQVTM and CDR2 is ANQGSEA. The CDR3 extends over 12 amino acids. The CDR3 region has the DNA TGCAGCGTTGAAGGCCCCGGGGAGACCCAGTACTTC. It codes for CSVEGPGETQYF.

The gene calls are TRBV7-9 and TRBJ2-7; a weak D match, TRBD2 (7 bases). The CDR3 is 14 residues long. The V end lost 1 base, the J end lost 7 bases, and 14 bases lay between the germline ends. Germline CDR1 SEHNR, CDR2 FQNEAQ (reference sequence). In DNA form, the CDR3 reads TGTGCCAGCAGCTTAGGGGGGGGCCCCGGTGAGCAGTACTTC. This codes for CASSLGGGPGEQYF.

V is TRBV12-3 or TRBV12-4 and J is TRBJ1-1; D remains unclear. The germline V and J ends were trimmed by 2 bases and 2 bases, with 6 bases remaining between them. The CDR3 runs to 13 residues. The CDR3 protein is CASSLNTNTEAFF. Here the CDR3 DNA reads TGTGCCAGCAGTTTAAATACAAACACTGAAGCTTTCTTT.

This clone appeared a single time. This chain links TRBV5-5 with TRBJ2-7, with 8 nucleotides matching TRBD1. With V trimmed by 4 bases and J by 0 bases, 15 bases remained unmatched. CDR1 is SGHKS, CDR2 YYEKEE, per germline (reference sequence). The CDR3 has 18 residues. The CDR3 region is CASSGQGSNSFASYEQYF. CDR3 DNA: TGTGCCAGCAGCGGACAGGGTTCGAATTCGTTTGCCTCCTACGAGCAGTACTTC.

J is TRBJ1-3 and V is TRBV5-1; tentatively, D is TRBD1 (6 bases). The CDR3 covers 17 residues. V was cut by 0 bases and J by 2 bases, with 15 bases left in between. CDR1 is SGHRS, CDR2 YFSETQ, per germline. Here the CDR3 reads CASSLAGQRNAGNTIYF. CDR3 sequence (DNA): TGCGCCAGCAGCTTGGCCGGACAGCGGAACGCTGGAAACACCATATATTTT.

The V gene is TRBV7-2, the J gene TRBJ2-3; 8 bases fit TRBD1. Germline V gene data show CDR1 as SGHTA and CDR2 as FQGNSA. Unmatched junction bases numbered 8, after V lost 5 bases and J lost 1 base. The CDR3 spans 16 residues. CDR3 protein: CASSKDRGGGTDTQYF. The CDR3 DNA is TGTGCCAGCAGCAAAGACAGGGGCGGAGGCACAGATACGCAGTATTTT.